Each of the 22 T cell receptor beta chains below was sequenced from the same sample in a study of T cells in localized non-small cell lung cancer. This table comes from immunoSEQ multiplex PCR, and its TCRdb copy is limited to in-frame clones, with some not included. The sample lists 45,000 to 70,000 clones; about nine tenths were seen once. This sample comprised peripheral blood, obtained before any cancer treatment. The receptors derive from a woman aged 40 to 75 with stage I lung adenocarcinoma.

The rearrangement uses TRBV4-2 and TRBJ2-1; 8 positions match TRBD1. The CDR3 is made up of 17 amino acids. V was pared by 1 base and J by 4 bases, with 9 bases of the junction left unmatched. CDR1 LGHNA and CDR2 YNFKEQ come from the germline V gene. CDR3 DNA sequence: TGTGCCAGCAGCCAAGCAGGGACAGGCCGTATGTACAATGAGCAGTTCTTC. Amino acid sequence: CASSQAGTGRMYNEQFF.

This chain connects TRBV5-4 to TRBJ2-1, with 12 bases fitting TRBD2. Germline V CDR1 and CDR2: SGHNT, YYREEE (reference sequence). J was trimmed by 8 bases and V by 3 bases; bases with no gene match: 6. The CDR3 runs 15 residues. DNA for the CDR3: TGTGCCAGCAGCTGGGCTAGCGGGGGGGCGGATGAGCAGTTCTTC. The encoded protein is CASSWASGGADEQFF.

The rearrangement joins TRBV7-2 to TRBJ1-2; no clear D gene. V gave up 5 bases and J gave up 2 bases, with 12 bases separating them. CDR1 and CDR2 from the germline V gene are SGHTA and FQGNSA. The CDR3 is 14 amino acids. CDR3 sequence (DNA): TGTGCCAGCAGCGTCGACCCGGGCAACTATGGCTACACCTTC. As protein: CASSVDPGNYGYTF.

The chain uses TRBV12-5 and TRBJ2-7, with TRBD1 identical over 10 bases. J gave up 2 bases and V 3 bases, and 1 base lay outside the gene matches. This CDR3 is 14 amino acids long. CDR1 and CDR2 (germline): LGHNT, FRNRAP. As DNA, the CDR3 is TGTGCTAGTGGTTTCGGACAGGGGGCCTACGAGCAGTACTTC. Translated, it gives CASGFGQGAYEQYF.

The chain couples TRBV19 to TRBJ2-3, with D perhaps matching TRBD2 (6 bases). Trimming stripped 9 bases from V and 4 bases from J, with 23 bases between. The CDR3 loop spans 16 amino acids. Germline CDR1 and CDR2: LNHDA and SQIVND (reference sequence). The CDR3 protein is CASRDLGPRVADTQYF. For the CDR3, the DNA is TGTGCCAGCCGGGACTTGGGGCCCCGGGTGGCAGATACGCAGTATTTT.

This clone was seen more than once but under ten times. One junction end does not reproduce the germline sequence, and a read error may be involved. The gene calls are TRBV13 and TRBJ1-1; D is unresolved. The germline CDR1 and CDR2 sequences are PRHDT and FYEKMQ (reference sequence). CDR3 length equals 14 residues. CDR3 sequence (DNA): TGTGCCAGCAGCTTGTTTGCCAGGAACGCTGAAGCTTTCTTT. The encoded protein is CASSLFARNAEAFF.

The J gene is TRBJ2-5, the V gene TRBV19, with 11 bases fitting TRBD1. In germline, CDR1 is LNHDA, CDR2 SQIVND (reference sequence). Germline trimming cut 6 bases from V and 4 bases from J; bases unmatched to any gene: 10. The CDR3 is made up of 16 amino acids. This chain's CDR3 is CASSIRGTGGRETQYF. The DNA of the CDR3 is TGTGCCAGTAGCATACGGGGGACAGGGGGGCGAGAGACCCAGTACTTC. The whole variable domain, filled in from reference TRBV19 and TRBJ2-5, reads DGGITQSPKYLFRKEGQNVTLSCEQNLNHDAMYWYRQDPGQGLRLIYYSQIVNDFQKGDIAEGYSVSREKKESFPLTVTSAQKNPTAFYLCASSIRGTGGRETQYFGPGTRLLVL.

A few counts support this clone. The J gene is TRBJ2-1, the V gene TRBV11-2, with 7 nucleotides matching TRBD2. The germline gives CDR1 SGHAT, CDR2 FQNNGV. This CDR3 is built from 14 residues. V lost 6 bases to trimming and J lost 7 bases; unmatched junction nucleotides: 9. The DNA of the CDR3 is TGTGCCAGCAGTTTCCTCAGACTAGCTAATGAGCAGTTCTTC. Protein sequence: CASSFLRLANEQFF.

This clone was counted a few times. The chain combines TRBV7-2 with TRBJ2-2, with TRBD1 matching over 8 bases. The CDR3 consists of 15 residues. Germline assignment: CDR1 SGHTA and CDR2 FQGNSA. V gave up 4 bases and J gave up 6 bases; unmatched junction bases: 7. Here the CDR3 DNA reads TGTGCCAGCAGCTCGACAGGGGCAAGCGCCGGGGAGCTGTTTTTT. This encodes CASSSTGASAGELFF.

Here the CDR3 reads CASSAPLTGHNEQFF. As DNA, the CDR3 is TGTGCCAGCAGCGCTCCTCTGACAGGTCACAATGAGCAGTTCTTC. The genes are TRBV7-6 and TRBJ2-1, with a weak D call TRBD1 (6 bases). This CDR3 has 15 amino acids. Germline values: CDR1 SGHVS, CDR2 FNYEAQ. Deletions cut 5 bases from V and 5 bases from J, with 16 bases between.

The chain couples TRBV28 to TRBJ1-2; D is perhaps TRBD1 (5 bases). This CDR3 has 14 residues. Germline V gives CDR1 MDHEN, CDR2 SYDVKM. V lost 5 bases and J 2 bases, leaving 12 bases between the germline ends. The CDR3 protein is CASSAGTVNYGYTF. In DNA, the CDR3 is TGTGCCAGCAGTGCCGGGACGGTCAACTATGGCTACACCTTC.

The J gene is TRBJ2-1, the V gene TRBV6-5, with TRBD1 identical over 8 bases. Germline V lookup: CDR1 MNHEY, CDR2 SVGAGI. The length of the CDR3 is 12 residues. Trimming removed 6 bases from V and 7 bases from J; junction bases left unmatched: 2. The CDR3 DNA is TGTGCCAGCAGCAGGACAGGGAATGAGCAGTTCTTC. This sequence encodes CASSRTGNEQFF.

This clone was counted between two and nine times. The chain carries TRBV9 and TRBJ1-2; 7 bases fit TRBD1. The germline V gene has CDR1 SGDLS and CDR2 YYNGEE. With 0 bases clipped from V and 4 bases from J, the junction kept 0 bases outside the gene matches. This CDR3 has 13 residues. The CDR3 here is CASSVEGAYGYTF. DNA of the CDR3: TGTGCCAGCAGCGTAGAGGGGGCCTATGGCTACACCTTC.

This clone was counted a few times. The chain joins TRBV5-6 to TRBJ1-6; D unclear. Germline V gene sequence: CDR1 SGHDT, CDR2 YYEEEE. This CDR3 has 13 amino acids. The ends were cut back, 2 bases at V and 8 bases at J, with 8 bases in the middle. The CDR3 sequence is CASSLTPDSPLHF. Written as DNA, the CDR3 is TGTGCCAGCAGCTTAACCCCAGATTCACCCCTCCACTTT.

V usage is TRBV30 and J usage is TRBJ2-6; D not resolved. This CDR3 has 13 amino acids. Trimming pared 4 bases from V and 2 bases from J, leaving 6 bases between. CDR1 GTSNPN and CDR2 SVGIG come from the germline V gene (reference sequence). CDR3 DNA sequence: TGTGCCTGGATGGTTGCTGGGGCCAACGTCCTGACTTTC. This encodes CAWMVAGANVLTF.

The genes are TRBV29-1 and TRBJ1-4; TRBD1 agrees at 7 bases. The CDR3 contains 16 residues. The V and J ends lost 5 bases and 3 bases, in that order; junction bases with no gene match: 12. Germline V gene lookup returns CDR1 SQVTM and CDR2 ANQGSEA. The CDR3 loop reads CSVMLGHRGPNEKLFF. The CDR3 region has the DNA TGCAGCGTTATGCTGGGACACAGGGGACCTAATGAAAAACTGTTTTTT.

The J gene is TRBJ2-2, the V gene TRBV7-8; D perhaps matches TRBD1 (6 bases). The germline V gene has CDR1 SGHVS and CDR2 FQNEAQ. CDR3 length: 14 amino acids. V was pared by 6 bases and J by 1 base, with 9 bases between. The CDR3 sequence is CASRRTVNTGELFF. Written as DNA, the CDR3 is TGTGCCAGCAGAAGGACAGTGAACACCGGGGAGCTGTTTTTT.

The genes are TRBV5-1 and TRBJ1-4; D gene unclear. The CDR3 covers 13 residues. Germline V gene data show CDR1 as SGHRS and CDR2 as YFSETQ. With 0 bases removed from V and 4 bases from J, the gap between germline ends came to 4 bases. The CDR3 here is CASSLAGNEKLFF. For the CDR3, the DNA is TGCGCCAGCAGCTTGGCCGGTAATGAAAAACTGTTTTTT.

The chain joins TRBV9 to TRBJ1-1; D gene unclear. The germline gives CDR1 SGDLS, CDR2 YYNGEE. The CDR3 loop spans 13 amino acids. V was pared by 2 bases and J by 1 base, with 6 bases between. The CDR3 loop reads CASSVTANTEAFF. In DNA form, the CDR3 reads TGTGCCAGCAGCGTTACAGCGAACACTGAAGCTTTCTTT.

The chain links TRBV27 to TRBJ2-7; 7 positions agree with TRBD2. The CDR3 length is 14 residues. The J segment lost 2 bases and the V segment lost 5 bases, leaving 6 bases of the junction unmatched. Per the germline V gene, CDR1 is MNHEY and CDR2 is SMNVEV (reference sequence). CDR3 amino acids: CASSRGVGPYEQYF. The CDR3, as DNA: TGTGCCAGCAGTCGGGGGGTCGGACCCTACGAGCAGTACTTC.

This chain links TRBV11-2 with TRBJ2-3; D gene unclear. The CDR3 is made up of 13 amino acids. CDR1 is SGHAT and CDR2 is FQNNGV in the germline V gene. V dropped 0 bases and J dropped 4 bases, with 5 bases sitting between them. The CDR3 loop is CASSLDVPDTQYF. As DNA, the CDR3 is TGTGCCAGCAGCTTAGATGTACCAGATACGCAGTATTTT.

The V gene is TRBV2, the J gene TRBJ1-1; D not resolved. Trimming stripped 7 bases from V and 1 base from J, with 10 bases between. Germline CDR1 is SNHLY and CDR2 is FYNNEI. The CDR3 is made up of 13 amino acids. CDR3 residues: CASTSLPNTEAFF. Here the CDR3 DNA reads TGTGCCAGCACTAGTCTCCCGAACACTGAAGCTTTCTTT. The full variable domain, rest sourced from reference TRBV2 and TRBJ1-1, is EPEVTQTPSHQVTQMGQEVILRCVPISNHLYFYWYRQILGQKVEFLVSFYNNEISEKSEIFDDQFSVERPDGSNFTLKIRSTKLEDSAMYFCASTSLPNTEAFFGQGTRLTVV.